A single sample is the source of the 5 T cell receptor beta chains below, sequenced in a study of T-cell reconstitution after alpha-beta-depleted transplantation in children. Library preparation (for TCRbeta) was performed with unique molecular identifiers. TCRdb redid the calling of the PCR reads with MiXCR, one entry per CDR3 protein. The table records 500,000 to 650,000 distinct CDR3 sequences, about an eighth of them present only once. Sequenced here: PBMCs, mostly from graft donor cells, sampled 180 days after TCRalphabeta/CD19-depleted stem cell transplant. The source of these receptors is a female patient aged 2 to 10 who had a stem cell transplant for aplastic anemia, so the T cells may come from the graft donor.

This clonotype was seen at least ten times. The chain links TRBV7-8 to TRBJ2-7; 7 nucleotides align to TRBD1. V shed 2 bases and J 1 base; nucleotides not matched to a gene: 2. From germline, CDR1 is SGHVS and CDR2 FQNEAQ. The CDR3 is 14 amino acids. The CDR3 DNA is TGTGCCAGCAGCTTACTGACAGGGTCCTACGAGCAGTACTTC. Translated: CASSLLTGSYEQYF.

This clonotype was found many times. The CDR3 bases are TGTGCCAGCAGTTTACCGGGGACAGGGTCATACGAGCAGTACTTC. This codes for CASSLPGTGSYEQYF. The chain recombines TRBV28 with TRBJ2-7, with 9 bases matching TRBD1. Germline V gene lookup returns CDR1 MDHEN and CDR2 SYDVKM. Trimming removed 2 bases from V and 4 bases from J; junction bases left unmatched: 6. The CDR3 runs to 15 residues.

This clonotype was recorded a few times. The CDR3 nucleotides read TGTGCCAGCAGGGGTAGCGGGAGAGAGACCCAGTACTTC. This encodes CASRGSGRETQYF. This chain connects TRBV12-3 or TRBV12-4 to TRBJ2-5, with 9 bases fitting TRBD2. V was pared by 6 bases and J by 4 bases, with 3 bases of the junction left unmatched. The CDR3 covers 13 residues.

This clonotype appeared a few times. The rearrangement links TRBV20-1 to TRBJ2-5; TRBD2 matches at 9 bases. Germline V gene sequence: CDR1 DFQATT, CDR2 SNEGSKA (reference sequence). The CDR3 covers 13 residues. V was clipped by 2 bases and J by 5 bases; unmatched bases: 3. CDR3 amino acids: CSARPGLAETQYF. CDR3 DNA: TGCAGTGCTAGACCCGGACTAGCGGAGACCCAGTACTTC.

This clonotype has more than one count but fewer than ten. The chain employs TRBV20-1 and TRBJ1-4; D uncertain. CDR3 length: 15 amino acids. Trimming cost V 0 bases and J 0 bases, with 8 bases left between them. The germline CDR1 and CDR2 sequences are DFQATT and SNEGSKA (reference sequence). The CDR3 sequence: CSARDFGPTNEKLFF. The CDR3 DNA reads TGCAGTGCTAGAGATTTCGGCCCAACTAATGAAAAACTGTTTTTT.